This paragraph reports one T cell receptor beta chain. Its specific antigen is unknown. Base qualities were left out, and no much larger clone turns up one base away. The germline V gene gives CDR1 as MGHRA and CDR2 as YSYEKL. Trimming removed 3 bases from V and 2 bases from J; the gene matches leave 11 bases unexplained. The CDR3 has 17 amino acids, counting the end cysteine and phenylalanine. Kept here is only the CDR3 DNA, which spans 51 bases and is read in frame from base 1. The entry originates in a study of cytomegalovirus exposure and HLA in healthy donors (dated by TCRdb to 2017 to 2019). The study in broad terms: According to an earlier analysis of several hundred of the donors, roughly 180 million T cells yielded approximately 120 million unique TCR beta sequences and less than 300 Gb of sequence data. An early release covering more than 500 HLA-typed donors comprised about 320 gigabases of sequencing data and around 80 million unique TCR sequences. Among the roughly 400 genotyped donors, approximately 76% belonged to the genetic ancestry cluster associated with self-reported Caucasian donors. The study was designed to test whether signatures of past pathogen exposure could be identified by cataloging public T cell receptors. The study profiled the T cell repertoires of 500 to 800 subjects by immunosequencing and related them to cytomegalovirus serostatus. Besides the first cohort of roughly 700 subjects, a separate validation cohort made up of 120 different subjects was used. To predict cytomegalovirus infection status, the study brought together high-throughput TCR immunosequencing, statistical association of individual TCRs with disease status, and machine learning. To study patterns of TCR occurrence, a later analysis re-analyzed previously published TCR beta repertoires from 550 to 800 donors and added high-resolution HLA genotyping. Rather than using new phenotypic data, the later analysis identified candidate immune exposures from TCR beta sequences and from how often those sequences occurred across donors. To decide whether each TCR beta V gene segment behaved as functional or pseudogenic, an earlier analysis of approximately 590 of the donors relied on high-throughput TCR beta sequencing. Donor age, sex, ethnicity and CMV serostatus were compiled alongside the repertoire data. A later genetic analysis took genome-wide SNP genotypes for about three fifths of the roughly 670 donors and used that subset as a discovery cohort. Every repertoire in the discovery cohort had been generated on one and the same sequencing platform. Both class I and class II loci were covered by HLA typing, at four-digit resolution. The number of donors typed differed by locus, with roughly 629-640 for A, B, C, DRB1 and DQB1, around 500 for DQA1, 600 to 610 for DPA1, and around 450 for DPB1. Because of strong linkage in the cohort, five DR-DQ haplotypes were treated as single units for association and clustering. On average, approximately 250,000 unique TCR beta nucleotide sequences were sequenced per donor among 350 to 400 genotyped donors of the cohort, with 15% to 20% of those sequences being non-productive. Study-level results and caveats: In the study, 150 to 200 TCR beta chains were listed as associated with cytomegalovirus. Roughly uniform sequencing depth across donors was assumed in presence/absence analyses, although this assumption may not hold. Assigning TCR associations to individual alleles was difficult when HLA alleles, especially DR and DQ, strongly co-occurred. A group of highly shared sequence variants was considered likely to be a technical artifact of the sequencing pipeline. Several of the top co-occurrence clusters appeared to be linked to parvovirus B19, influenza, CMV and Epstein-Barr virus, according to a later analysis. In this cohort, only TCR beta chains were sequenced, and detectable features were limited by the absence of alpha or paired-chain data. The only immune exposure information available for the cohort was CMV serostatus. The 87-base-pair reads could not distinguish some IMGT-functional V segments, including TRBV6-2 and TRBV6-3, so those segments were excluded. Correlated functional status among segregating V segments might reflect linkage disequilibrium, but an unknown experimental factor could not be ruled out. According to a later analysis, most CMV-associated TCR beta chains appeared to be HLA-restricted, and the HLA associations seemed to be driven largely by CMV exposure. Specific HLA alleles were associated with over 15,000 TCR beta sequences at a false discovery rate of 0.05 in a later analysis. Broadly in line with IMGT annotations, most TCR beta V segments showed up in productive rearrangements about 87% or about 30% of the time in an earlier analysis of around 550 of the donors. Compared with the roughly 700-donor mean, donors in an Asian-associated ancestry cluster had fewer N-insertions in productive TCRs, according to a later genetic analysis. Because HLA typing was missing for some donors at each locus, association tests included only the typed subset. Cytomegalovirus status was reported to be diagnosed by the classifier with high specificity and sensitivity in both the original and validation cohorts. V-gene and J-gene trimming of TCR beta chains was associated with a missense DCLRE1C variant in a later genetic analysis, and the association was replicated in an independent cohort. According to a later analysis, TCR association rates differed among HLA loci, with DRB1 alleles showing the most associated TCRs and HLA-C alleles showing the fewest. Three of the identified cytomegalovirus-associated TCR beta chains were confirmed in vitro to be specific for cytomegalovirus antigens. Because counts were too low, under 20 rarely observed V segments, including chromosome 9 orphons, were left out of the earlier analysis of 587 of the donors. A further reported finding was that TCR beta sequences accurately predicted the HLA-A and HLA-B alleles for most subjects in the first cohort. In a later analysis, HLA-associated TCR beta chains showed more clonal expansion and lower generation probabilities than non-associated chains that were equally common. While some public TCRs were present in many individuals, most TCR sequences turned up only very rarely across donors. According to the authors, the approach could potentially be generalized to other disease states and immunological phenotypes.

The protocol used for the library was the immunoSEQ multiplex PCR assay. The multiplex PCR relied on a mix of 60 forward primers for TCR Vbeta segments and 13 reverse primers for TCR Jbeta segments. A multiplex PCR assay on genomic DNA amplified the CDR3 region of rearranged TCR beta genes. The amplified TCR beta libraries were sequenced on the Illumina HiSeq System as 87-base-pair reads. Per the source publication's procedure: A later analysis counted approximately 84 million unique TCR beta chains across the 650 to 800 repertoires, and around 9.9 million of these chains were shared by at least two donors. A nearest-neighbor algorithm error-corrected the raw reads and collapsed the reads into unique sequences, merging closely related sequences to remove PCR and sequencing errors. To assign V, D and J gene segments, CDR3 sequences were aligned to IMGT reference sequences. For a sequence to be retained, a match of at least six nucleotides to both a V gene segment and a J gene segment was required. A rearrangement counted as productive if the CDR3 had no stop codons and remained in frame with V and J, and every other rearrangement counted as non-productive. CDR3 was defined by IMGT convention, running from the second conserved V-encoded cysteine to the conserved J-encoded phenylalanine. The earlier analysis of 550 to 650 of the donors excluded any sequence lacking an unambiguous match to a single V gene segment. An earlier analysis of 587 of the donors called V segments functional above 56.7% productive rearrangements and segregating when the between-donor standard deviation exceeded 5%. A statistical classification framework was built to diagnose cytomegalovirus status from the catalog of TCR beta chain sequences. A later analysis assigned V and J genes by comparing TCR nucleotide sequences with IMGT/GENE-DB human TR gene sequences. A later analysis assigned CDR3 sequences and most-parsimonious VDJ recombination scenarios with the TCRdist pipeline. A later analysis defined each TCR beta chain by its CDR3 amino acid sequence plus V-gene family, and excluded reads lacking a unique V-gene family. To address suspected cross-contamination and a sequencing artifact, a later analysis removed roughly 640 highly shared, low-generation-probability nucleotide sequences. In a later analysis, a clonal expansion index was calculated for each public chain from normalized within-repertoire ranks of inferred template counts. In a later analysis, generation probabilities were computed with a VDJ recombination model fitted to out-of-frame rearrangements, and the resulting probabilities were checked against IGoR. In a later analysis, TCR-TCR, TCR-HLA and TCR-CMV co-occurrence was scored with hypergeometric tests, and a repertoire-size bias correction was applied to TCR pairs. In a later analysis, false discovery rates were estimated by permuting HLA or CMV assignments 20 times. In a later analysis, co-occurring TCRs were grouped with DBSCAN, and TCRdist sequence similarity was added when clustering was performed within HLA-allele-positive subsets. Repertoires with fewer than 30,000 or more than 120,000 public chains were left out of co-occurrence clustering, as were about five repertoires with anomalous nucleotide sharing. Here the immuneACCESS table is served through TCRdb, limited to in-frame sequences with V and J called. Missing clones are a known gap in these copies; in checked studies unresolved V genes cover under half, and the rest lacks a known reason. D and trimming come from the DNA, and the V and J calls and clone size come from that table. For this sample the table gives around 140,000 clones, of which about 80% were detected only once. The ten biggest clones cover 5% to 8% of the sample.

The cohort was made up of 666 healthy bone marrow donors. At the time of sampling, every cohort member was nominally healthy, though immune exposures that went unrecorded were likely present. The donor tested CMV seropositive, placing the donor among the roughly 300 seropositive members of the cohort. A peripheral blood sample was provided by each donor, and peripheral blood mononuclear cells were used for TCR beta sequencing. Genomic DNA was extracted from the blood cell samples with the Qiagen DNeasy Blood Extraction Kit. The receptor comes from a woman in her thirties or forties in good health and CMV-seropositive. The rearranged segments are TRBV4-1 and TRBJ2-7, with 9 central nucleotides matching TRBD2. Sequences were obtained from PBMCs. The DNA is TGCGCCAGCAGCCAGCACCCGGGACTAGCTGTGCCCTACGAGCAGTACTTC. Translated, this gives CASSQHPGLAVPYEQYF.